This is a list of T cell receptor beta chains from one sample in a study of identical twins. TCRdb independently ran MiXCR on the 5' RACE reads; one entry per CDR3 protein. Among about 220,000 distinct CDR3 sequences listed, approximately 8.3% were seen once. These data also formed part of another study, on yellow fever vaccine responses in identical twins.

Material for sequencing was memory (CD45RO+) T cells sorted from blood. These receptors were obtained from a woman aged 18-30 years in good health. CDR3s include the opening cysteine and the closing phenylalanine or tryptophan. Fields, in order: J gene, clone size, V gene, D gene, CDR3 DNA, CDR3 protein. D genes are given only for firm matches. Clone size is given for some rows only: seen once, a few or many times, or a class if the clone is expanded.

TRBJ1-3 | NA | TRBV5-1 | NA | TGCGCCAGCAGCTTGGCAGTACAGAGTGGGTCTGGAAACACCATATATTTT | CASSLAVQSGSGNTIYF
TRBJ2-1 | many | TRBV3-1 | NA | TGTGCCAGCAGCCAAGTACAGGAGCAGTTCTTC | CASSQVQEQFF
TRBJ2-1 | NA | TRBV19 | TRBD2 | TGTGCCAGTAGTCTGCGACTAGCGGGGTACAATGAGCAGTTCTTC | CASSLRLAGYNEQFF
TRBJ1-1 | NA | TRBV30 | NA | TGTGCCTACCAGGGGAACACTGAAGCTTTCTTT | CAYQGNTEAFF
TRBJ2-1 | NA | TRBV7-9 | TRBD2 | TGTGCCAGCAGCCCCGGGACTAGCTCGATCGATGAGCAGTTCTTC | CASSPGTSSIDEQFF
TRBJ1-4 | few | TRBV4-3 | TRBD1 | TGCGCCAGCAGCCCGACAGGGCCGTTTGAAAAACTGTTTTTT | CASSPTGPFEKLFF
TRBJ2-1 | NA | TRBV4-1 | NA | TGCGCCAGCAGCCCACCCGGCTCGGTCTACAATGAGCAGTTCTTC | CASSPPGSVYNEQFF
TRBJ2-7 | few | TRBV4-2 | NA | TGTGCCAGCAGCCAAGGAGGAGGTACCAACTACGAGCAGTACTTC | CASSQGGGTNYEQYF
TRBJ1-5 | many | TRBV5-6 | TRBD1 | TGTGCCAGCAGCATCCGGGACAGGGGGCGACAGCCCCAGCATTTT | CASSIRDRGRQPQHF
TRBJ2-1 | many | TRBV28 | TRBD1 | TGTGCCAGCAGTTTCCTAAGTCAGGGGGCATACGGTGAGCAGTTCTTC | CASSFLSQGAYGEQFF